The 3 T cell receptor beta chains presented below share a single source sample, sequenced in a study of T cell clonality in common variable immunodeficiency (dated by TCRdb to 2014 to 2015). General study outcomes and caveats: CVID TCRbeta sequences reportedly showed fewer deletions and N-nucleotide insertions and lacked highly modified clones with 13 or more V deletions.

Their antigens are not known. Preparation of the library involved the immunoSEQ multiplex PCR assay. TCRdb provides this immuneACCESS table in a form limited to in-frame rearrangements. Some clones are lacking; in checked studies, under half of them reflect an unresolved V gene, and why the rest are absent is not known. Across this sample, about 28,000 clones were tabulated and none appeared just once. The ten largest make up approximately 3.1% of the sample. Material: peripheral blood mononuclear cells. These receptors originate from a human donor with common variable immunodeficiency.

The DNA read from the CDR3 is TGTGCCAGCAGGCACCGGGTCGCGAAGTTTGCAACTAATGAAAAA. This sequence encodes CASRHRVAKFATNEK. The entire CDR3 sequence reads CASRHRVAKFATNEKLFF. The genes are TRBV13 and TRBJ1-4, with no clear D. The CDR3 goes on 3 residues after the read ends, and that part is filled in from the germline J gene. V lost 6 bases to trimming and J lost 0 bases, with 20 bases between them. The CDR3 is 18 residues long. From germline, CDR1 is PRHDT and CDR2 FYEKMQ (reference sequence).

As for this clone: The read finishes 3 residues shy of the CDR3 end, and the germline J gene is used to complete it. The chain uses TRBV19 and TRBJ2-3; no firm D call. The V and J ends lost 3 bases and 5 bases respectively, with 6 bases between them. This CDR3 is 12 amino acids long. Germline-derived CDR1 and CDR2 are LNHDA and SQIVND (reference sequence). The DNA read from the CDR3 is TGTGCCAGTAGTATTGAAGGAGATACG. Its protein product is CASSIEGDT. The whole CDR3 reads CASSIEGDTQYF.

This clone turned up a few times. The read gets to within 3 residues of the CDR3 end, and the germline J gene fills in the rest. The chain recombines TRBV19 with TRBJ1-1, with 9 nucleotides matching TRBD1. CDR3 size: 13 residues. Germline-derived CDR1 and CDR2 are LNHDA and SQIVND (reference sequence). The part of the CDR3 DNA that was read is TGTGCCAGTAGGCACCGGGACAGGGAGTAT. Translated: CASRHRDREY. The CDR3, in full, reads CASRHRDREYAFF.